A single sample gave rise to the 4 T cell receptor beta chains below, sequenced in a study of T cell clonotyping in hematopoietic cell transplantation. Clones were read by immunoSEQ multiplex PCR, and TCRdb kept only the in-frame ones, dropping some. The repertoire includes about 17,000 clones, over 90% of them detected once, and 5% to 6% sits in the top ten. Source material: peripheral blood mononuclear cells. Source of these receptors: a man between 35 and 55 years old in good health. Some clones in this sample may be carry-over from other donors' samples.

The DNA for the CDR3 is TGTGCCAGCAGTTCTGCCTCTGGGGCCAACGTCCTGACTTTC. Translated: CASSSASGANVLTF. V and J are TRBV6-6 and TRBJ2-6; D ambiguous. This CDR3 has 14 amino acids. Per the germline V gene, CDR1 is MNHNY and CDR2 is SVGAGI (reference sequence). V lost 4 bases and J 0 bases, leaving 4 bases between the germline ends.

The gene calls are TRBV7-2 and TRBJ2-3; D perhaps matches TRBD2 (6 bases). In germline, CDR1 is SGHTA, CDR2 FQGNSA. The CDR3 spans 17 residues. Deletions cut 2 bases from V and 1 base from J, with 16 bases between. DNA for the CDR3: TGTGCCAGCAGCTTAATTGTGGGGGAGGTCGGCACAGATACGCAGTATTTT. Translation: CASSLIVGEVGTDTQYF.

The chain links TRBV2 to TRBJ2-7; D is unresolved. Looked up from germline, CDR1 is SNHLY and CDR2 is FYNNEI. V was clipped by 10 bases and J by 1 base, with 14 bases between them. CDR3 size: 13 residues. The CDR3 protein is CATLGHGSYEQYF. The CDR3 bases are TGTGCCACCCTAGGGCATGGGTCCTACGAGCAGTACTTC.

The chain employs TRBV6-5 and TRBJ1-2; 7 nucleotides match TRBD1. V gave up 6 bases and J gave up 2 bases; unmatched junction bases: 9. The CDR3 spans 15 residues. Germline loops: CDR1 MNHEY, CDR2 SVGAGI. CDR3 DNA: TGTGCCAGCAGGCCAAGGGACAGATCAAACTATGGCTACACCTTC. It codes for CASRPRDRSNYGYTF.